A selection of T cell receptor beta chains follows, all from one sample in a study of T cells in Graves' hyperthyroidism and ophthalmopathy. TCRdb analysed the multiplex PCR reads with MiXCR anew, one entry per CDR3 protein. This table has hundreds of thousands of distinct CDR3 sequences, about half appearing once. Sequenced input: peripheral blood or thyroid tissue (not recorded which). The source of these receptors is a woman aged 18-29 years with Graves' hyperthyroidism. Each CDR3 is given with its conserved first and last residue. Each record gives: V gene, J gene, D gene, clone size, CDR3 DNA, CDR3 protein. A D gene is named only where the DNA matches it firmly. The size field is filled for only some rows; it gives once, few, many or a size class.

TRBV29-1	TRBJ1-1	TRBD1	-	TGCAGCGTTGAGACAGGGACGAACACTGAAGCTTTCTTT	CSVETGTNTEAFF
TRBV7-9	TRBJ1-6	-	-	TGTGCCAGCAGTTATGGACGGAGTAATCCCCTCCACTTT	CASSYGRSNPLHF
TRBV20-1	TRBJ2-5	-	-	TGCAGTGCTAGGGGACGAGATGGGGAGACCCAGTACTTC	CSARGRDGETQYF
TRBV10-3	TRBJ2-7	TRBD2	-	TGTGCCATCACCGGGACTAGCGGGAGAGGCGAGCAGTACTTC	CAITGTSGRGEQYF
TRBV19	TRBJ2-7	TRBD2	few	TGTGCCAGTAGTTCGCTGGCCAGCGGGATTTCATCGCAGTACTTC	CASSSLASGISSQYF
TRBV29-1	TRBJ1-5	-	-	TGCAGCGTTGGGGGGGGGCTCTACGAGCATTTT	CSVGGGLYEHF
TRBV6-1	TRBJ1-1	-	-	TGTGCCAGCAGCCGAGAAGGAAACAAAAACACTGAAGCTTTCTTT	CASSREGNKNTEAFF
TRBV7-9	TRBJ1-2	-	-	TGTGCCAGCAGGGAGGGACACGGGTTTAACTATGGCTACACCTTC	CASREGHGFNYGYTF
TRBV7-9	TRBJ1-5	-	once	TGTGCCAGCAGCTTGGTAGGGACCACTGGCAATCAGCCCCAGCATTTT	CASSLVGTTGNQPQHF
TRBV12-3/TRBV12-4	TRBJ1-4	-	many	TGTGCCAGCAGCCGAGAAGAGGGTGAAAAACTGTTTTTT	CASSREEGEKLFF
TRBV7-6	TRBJ2-7	TRBD1	-	TGTGCCAGCAGCCGACAGGGGCCCGAGCAGTACTTC	CASSRQGPEQYF
TRBV19	TRBJ1-1	TRBD1	many	TGTGCCACTTGCCGGGGACAGGGAGGCACTGAAGCTTTCTTT	CATCRGQGGTEAFF
TRBV20-1	TRBJ2-7	-	few	TGCAGTGCTAGAGCCATGCGCCGGGACAACTACGAGCAGTACTTC	CSARAMRRDNYEQYF
TRBV7-8	TRBJ2-7	-	many	TGTGCCAGCAGCCCCGATGGAGCGGCAGCCGAGCAGTACTTC	CASSPDGAAAEQYF
TRBV7-6	TRBJ1-3	-	many	TGTGCCAGCAGCCGAGGACGTACCTCTGGAAACACCATATATTTT	CASSRGRTSGNTIYF
TRBV14	TRBJ2-7	TRBD1	many	TGTGCCAGCAGCCAAAGGGGGCGGTACGAGCAGTACTTC	CASSQRGRYEQYF
TRBV2	TRBJ2-7	TRBD2	-	TGTGCCAGCAGCTTATTTACTAGCGGGGTATACGAGCAGTACTTC	CASSLFTSGVYEQYF
TRBV24-1	TRBJ2-7	TRBD1	-	TGTGCCACCAGTGAGCCGGACAGGGGCAACGAGCAGTACTTC	CATSEPDRGNEQYF
TRBV6-4	TRBJ1-1	-	few	TGTGCCAGCAGCAACAGGGATGGCACTGAAGCTTTCTTT	CASSNRDGTEAFF
TRBV29-1	TRBJ1-1	-	many	TGCAGCGCCGGGGACGAGCTGAACACTGAAGCTTTCTTT	CSAGDELNTEAFF
TRBV2	TRBJ1-1	TRBD1	-	TGTGCCAGGGGGGACAGGGTGACTGAAGCTTTCTTT	CARGDRVTEAFF
TRBV7-6	TRBJ2-7	-	-	TGTGCCTGGAGCCGGGGGGAGCAGTACTTC	CAWSRGEQYF
TRBV13	TRBJ1-3	TRBD1	-	TGTGCCAGCAGCTCCAGACAGGGGAGAAACACCATATATTTT	CASSSRQGRNTIYF
TRBV15	TRBJ1-2	TRBD1	many	TGTGCCACCAGCAGAGTCGGGACAGGGAATGGCTACACCTTC	CATSRVGTGNGYTF
TRBV29-1	TRBJ1-5	-	many	TGCAGCGTCCGAGGGGAGGTTGATCAGCCCCAGCATTTT	CSVRGEVDQPQHF
TRBV20-1	TRBJ2-5	TRBD2	-	TGCAGTGCGCTACCCGGACTAGTAGAGACCCAGTACTTC	CSALPGLVETQYF
TRBV29-1	TRBJ1-2	-	-	TGCAGCGTTCACTCAGGGGCCCTACACTATGGCTACACCTTC	CSVHSGALHYGYTF
TRBV10-3	TRBJ2-7	-	once	TGTGCCATCAGTGAGTCGACGAGGGGGAACTCCTACGAGCAGTACTTC	CAISESTRGNSYEQYF
TRBV7-9	TRBJ1-2	TRBD1	-	TGTGCCAGCAGCTTAGAAGGGACAGACTCTGGCTACACCTTC	CASSLEGTDSGYTF
TRBV7-9	TRBJ1-2	-	many	TGTGCCAGCAGCTACAGGGTTTCTAACTATGGCTACACCTTC	CASSYRVSNYGYTF
TRBV2	TRBJ1-5	TRBD1	-	TGTGCCAGCAGCCCCCAGACAGGGGAAAATCAGCCCCAGCATTTT	CASSPQTGENQPQHF
TRBV15	TRBJ1-5	TRBD1	many	TGTGCCACCAGCAGACGTCCGGGACAGGGTCGTAATCAGCCCCAGCATTTT	CATSRRPGQGRNQPQHF
TRBV10-3	TRBJ2-7	-	many	TGTGCCATCAGAATGGACCAGTCTTCCTACGAGCAGTACTTC	CAIRMDQSSYEQYF
TRBV19	TRBJ2-5	-	few	TGTGCCAGTAAGAATTTAGCGGCGGAGACCCAGTACTTC	CASKNLAAETQYF
TRBV9	TRBJ2-5	-	many	TGTGCCAGCAGCGGCGGGACCGTCAGGGAGACCCAGTACTTC	CASSGGTVRETQYF
TRBV24-1	TRBJ1-5	-	few	TGTGCCACCAGTGATTTCGTTCGGGACCCTTTCAATCAGCCCCAGCATTTT	CATSDFVRDPFNQPQHF
TRBV10-3	TRBJ1-6	-	-	TGTGCCATCACAGGAAATAATTCACCCCTCCACTTT	CAITGNNSPLHF
TRBV20-1	TRBJ2-5	TRBD1	-	TGCAGTGCTAAGGGGGCCCAAGAGACCCAGTACTTC	CSAKGAQETQYF
TRBV7-9	TRBJ2-2	-	-	TGTGCCAGCAGCCAAGATGTCGGCAGGGTTGGCACCGGGGAGCTGTTTTTT	CASSQDVGRVGTGELFF
TRBV15	TRBJ2-3	-	-	TGTGCCACCAGCAGAGATAATGTGTACACAGATACGCAGTATTTT	CATSRDNVYTDTQYF
TRBV19	TRBJ1-1	TRBD1	-	TGTGCCAGCAGCCAAGACAGGGGACGGAACGCTGAAGCGTTCTTT	CASSQDRGRNAEAFF
TRBV7-9	TRBJ1-2	TRBD1	-	TGTGCCAGCAGCTGGTCGGGACAGACTTCAGGAGCTGGCTACACCTTC	CASSWSGQTSGAGYTF
TRBV29-1	TRBJ2-7	TRBD2	many	TGCAGCGGGACTAGCGGGATGTACGAGCAGTACTTC	CSGTSGMYEQYF
TRBV2	TRBJ1-1	-	many	TGTGCCAGCAAGGTCACGCCCGATCTTGAAGCTTTCTTT	CASKVTPDLEAFF
TRBV6-5	TRBJ2-7	-	-	TGTGCCCGATGGACGGGACAAGGTCCCTACGAGCAGTACTTC	CARWTGQGPYEQYF
TRBV9	TRBJ2-7	-	-	TGTGCCAGCAGCGTGGGAACCGAGGATTCCTACGAGCAGTACTTC	CASSVGTEDSYEQYF
TRBV2	TRBJ2-3	-	-	TGTGCCAGCAGGCCCACCGGGACCTCTGCCCATACGCAGTATTTT	CASRPTGTSAHTQYF
TRBV29-1	TRBJ2-7	-	many	TGCAGCGTTGTTATTCCCGGGGCCTACGAGCAGTACTTC	CSVVIPGAYEQYF
TRBV7-2	TRBJ1-2	-	-	TGCGCCAGCAGCCAAGATGGTACAGGTAGCTATGGCTACACCTTC	CASSQDGTGSYGYTF
TRBV6-6	TRBJ2-7	TRBD2	few	TGTGCCAGCGGAAGGCTAGCGGGGGCGTCCTACGAGCAGTACTTC	CASGRLAGASYEQYF
TRBV10-3	TRBJ2-5	TRBD2	many	TGTGCCAGCAGTGAAGTAGCGGGAGAGCGAGAGACCCAGTACTTC	CASSEVAGERETQYF
TRBV7-9	TRBJ2-7	TRBD1	few	TGTGCCAGCAGCCAAGAACAGGGGTACGAGCAGTACTTC	CASSQEQGYEQYF
TRBV19	TRBJ1-2	-	-	TGTGCCAGTACCCGGGACCGAGTAGCTAACTATGGCTACACCTTC	CASTRDRVANYGYTF